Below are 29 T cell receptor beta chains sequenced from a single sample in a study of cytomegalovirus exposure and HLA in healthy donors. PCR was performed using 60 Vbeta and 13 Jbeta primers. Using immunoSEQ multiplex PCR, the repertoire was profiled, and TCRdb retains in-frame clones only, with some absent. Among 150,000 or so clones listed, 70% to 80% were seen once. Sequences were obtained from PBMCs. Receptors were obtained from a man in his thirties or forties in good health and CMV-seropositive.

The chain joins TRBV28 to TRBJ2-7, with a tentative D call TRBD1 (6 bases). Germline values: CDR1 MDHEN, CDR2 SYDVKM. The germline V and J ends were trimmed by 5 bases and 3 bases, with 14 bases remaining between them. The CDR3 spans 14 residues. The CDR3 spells CASSTYRALYEQYF. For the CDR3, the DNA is TGTGCCAGCAGTACCTACAGGGCCCTCTACGAGCAGTACTTC.

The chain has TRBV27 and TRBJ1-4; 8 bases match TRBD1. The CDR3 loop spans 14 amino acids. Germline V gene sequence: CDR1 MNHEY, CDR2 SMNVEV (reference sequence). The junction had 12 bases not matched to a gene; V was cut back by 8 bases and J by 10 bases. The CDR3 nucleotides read TGTGCCAGCTCGTCCGGGACAGGCCGGGGAAAACTGTTTTTT. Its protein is CASSSGTGRGKLFF. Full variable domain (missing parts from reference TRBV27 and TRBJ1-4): EAQVTQNPRYLITVTGKKLTVTCSQNMNHEYMSWYRQDPGLGLRQIYYSMNVEVTDKGDVPEGYKVSRKEKRNFPLILESPSPNQTSLYFCASSSGTGRGKLFFGSGTQLSVL.

CDR3 amino acids: CAWSVFSEAFF. The CDR3 DNA sequence: TGTGCCTGGAGTGTATTCTCGGAGGCTTTCTTT. The chain couples TRBV30 to TRBJ1-1; D unclear. The germline CDR1 and CDR2 sequences are GTSNPN and SVGIG (reference sequence). Trimming left V 0 bases short and J 11 bases short, with 10 bases between. This CDR3 is 11 amino acids long.

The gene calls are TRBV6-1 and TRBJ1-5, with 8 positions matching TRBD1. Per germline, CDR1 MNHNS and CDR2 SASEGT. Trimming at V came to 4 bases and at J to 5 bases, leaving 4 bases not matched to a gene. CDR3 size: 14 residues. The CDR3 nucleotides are TGTGCCAGCAGTGGGGGACAGGTTCATCAGCCCCAGCATTTT. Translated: CASSGGQVHQPQHF.

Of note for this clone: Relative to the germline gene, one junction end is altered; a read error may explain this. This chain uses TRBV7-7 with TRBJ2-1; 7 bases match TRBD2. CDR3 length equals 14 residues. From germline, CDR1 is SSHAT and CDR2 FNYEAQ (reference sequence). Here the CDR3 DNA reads TGTGCTAGCAGCTTAAGTAGGGAGGGTAACGAGCAGTTCTTC. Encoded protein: CASSLSREGNEQFF.

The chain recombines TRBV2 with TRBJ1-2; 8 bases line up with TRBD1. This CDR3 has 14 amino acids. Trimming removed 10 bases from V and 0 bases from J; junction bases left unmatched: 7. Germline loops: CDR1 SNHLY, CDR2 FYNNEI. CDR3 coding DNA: TGTGCCACCCAGGGGGCCGGCCCTAACTATGGCTACACCTTC. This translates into CATQGAGPNYGYTF.

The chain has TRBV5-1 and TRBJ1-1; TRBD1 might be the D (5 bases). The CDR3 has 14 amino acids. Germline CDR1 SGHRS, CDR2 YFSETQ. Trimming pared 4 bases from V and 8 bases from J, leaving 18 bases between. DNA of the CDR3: TGCGCCAGCAGCCTACAGGAGCCGTCTATCGAAGCTTTCTTT. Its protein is CASSLQEPSIEAFF. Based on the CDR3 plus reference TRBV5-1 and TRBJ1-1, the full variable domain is KAGVTQTPRYLIKTRGQQVTLSCSPISGHRSVSWYQQTPGQGLQFLFEYFSETQRNKGNFPGRFSGRQFSNSRSEMNVSTLELGDSALYLCASSLQEPSIEAFFGQGTRLTVV.

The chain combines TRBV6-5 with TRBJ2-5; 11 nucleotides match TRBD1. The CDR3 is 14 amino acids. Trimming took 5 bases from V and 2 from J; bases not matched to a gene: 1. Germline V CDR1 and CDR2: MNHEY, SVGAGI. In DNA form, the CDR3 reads TGTGCCAGCAGTCGGGACAGGGGGCAAGAGACCCAGTACTTC. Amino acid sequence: CASSRDRGQETQYF.

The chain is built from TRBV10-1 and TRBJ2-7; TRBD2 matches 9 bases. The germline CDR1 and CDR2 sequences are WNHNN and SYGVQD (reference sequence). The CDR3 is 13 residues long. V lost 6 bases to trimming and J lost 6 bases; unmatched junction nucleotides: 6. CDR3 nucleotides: TGCGCCAGCAGCGGGACTAGCAATGGCGAGCAGTACTTC. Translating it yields CASSGTSNGEQYF.

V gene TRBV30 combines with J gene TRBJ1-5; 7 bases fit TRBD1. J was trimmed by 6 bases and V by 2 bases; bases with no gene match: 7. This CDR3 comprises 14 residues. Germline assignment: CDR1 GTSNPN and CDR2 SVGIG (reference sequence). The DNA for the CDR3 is TGTGCCTGGAGTACAGGGGATGGTGTTCAGCCCCAGCATTTT. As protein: CAWSTGDGVQPQHF.

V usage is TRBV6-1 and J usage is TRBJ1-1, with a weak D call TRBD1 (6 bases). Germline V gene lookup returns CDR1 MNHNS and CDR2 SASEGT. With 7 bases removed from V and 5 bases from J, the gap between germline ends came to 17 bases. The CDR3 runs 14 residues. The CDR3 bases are TGTGCCAGCACCCCAAGGGGGATTTGGACTGAAGCTTTCTTT. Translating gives CASTPRGIWTEAFF.

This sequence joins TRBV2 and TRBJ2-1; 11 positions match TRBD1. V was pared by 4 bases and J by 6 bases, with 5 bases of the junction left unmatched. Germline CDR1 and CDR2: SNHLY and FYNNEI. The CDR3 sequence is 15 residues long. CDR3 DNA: TGTGCCAGCAGTGGGACAGGGGGCGCCCCCAATGAGCAGTTCTTC. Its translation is CASSGTGGAPNEQFF.

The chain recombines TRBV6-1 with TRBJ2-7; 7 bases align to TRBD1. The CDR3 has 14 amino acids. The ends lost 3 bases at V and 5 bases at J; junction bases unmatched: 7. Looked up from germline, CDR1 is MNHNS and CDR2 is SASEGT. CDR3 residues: CASSETGKGNEQYF. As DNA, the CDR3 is TGTGCCAGCAGTGAGACAGGGAAAGGCAACGAGCAGTACTTC.

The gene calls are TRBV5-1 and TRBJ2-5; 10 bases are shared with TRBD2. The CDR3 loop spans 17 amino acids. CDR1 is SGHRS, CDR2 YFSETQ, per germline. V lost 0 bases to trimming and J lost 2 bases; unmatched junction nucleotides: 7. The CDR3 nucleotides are TGCGCCAGCAGCTTGGCTAGGGGACTAGCGAGTCAAGAGACCCAGTACTTC. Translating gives CASSLARGLASQETQYF.

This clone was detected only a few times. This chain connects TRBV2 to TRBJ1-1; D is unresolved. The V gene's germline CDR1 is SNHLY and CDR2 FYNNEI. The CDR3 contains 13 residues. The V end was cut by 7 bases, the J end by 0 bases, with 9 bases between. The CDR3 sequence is CASTGEMNTEAFF. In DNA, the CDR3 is TGTGCCAGCACCGGGGAGATGAACACTGAAGCTTTCTTT. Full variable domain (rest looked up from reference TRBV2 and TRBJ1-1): EPEVTQTPSHQVTQMGQEVILRCVPISNHLYFYWYRQILGQKVEFLVSFYNNEISEKSEIFDDQFSVERPDGSNFTLKIRSTKLEDSAMYFCASTGEMNTEAFFGQGTRLTVV.

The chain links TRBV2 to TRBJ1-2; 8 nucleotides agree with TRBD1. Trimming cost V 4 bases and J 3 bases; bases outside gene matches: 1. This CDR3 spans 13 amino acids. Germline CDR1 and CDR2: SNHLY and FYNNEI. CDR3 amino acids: CASSADRDYGYTF. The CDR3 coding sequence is TGTGCCAGCAGTGCGGACAGGGACTATGGCTACACCTTC. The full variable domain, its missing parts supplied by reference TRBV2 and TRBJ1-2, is EPEVTQTPSHQVTQMGQEVILRCVPISNHLYFYWYRQILGQKVEFLVSFYNNEISEKSEIFDDQFSVERPDGSNFTLKIRSTKLEDSAMYFCASSADRDYGYTFGSGTRLTVV.

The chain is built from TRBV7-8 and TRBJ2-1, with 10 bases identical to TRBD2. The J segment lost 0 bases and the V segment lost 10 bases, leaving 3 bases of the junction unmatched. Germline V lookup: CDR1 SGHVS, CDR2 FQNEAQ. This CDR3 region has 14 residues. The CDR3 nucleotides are TGTGCCACTCAGCGGGGGGGCTCCTACAATGAGCAGTTCTTC. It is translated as CATQRGGSYNEQFF.

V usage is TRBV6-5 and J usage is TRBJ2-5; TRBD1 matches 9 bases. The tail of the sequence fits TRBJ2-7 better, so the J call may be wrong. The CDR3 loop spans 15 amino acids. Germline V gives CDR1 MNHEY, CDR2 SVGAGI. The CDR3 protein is CASSSPGQGSDEQYF. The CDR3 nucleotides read TGTGCCAGCAGTTCCCCGGGACAGGGTTCCGACGAGCAGTACTTC.

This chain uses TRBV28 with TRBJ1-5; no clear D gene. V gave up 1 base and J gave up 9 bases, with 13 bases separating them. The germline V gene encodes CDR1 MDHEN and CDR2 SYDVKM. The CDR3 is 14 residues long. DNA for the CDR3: TGTGCCAGCAGTTTATCGGGGAGCTCTTTGCCCCAGCATTTT. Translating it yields CASSLSGSSLPQHF.

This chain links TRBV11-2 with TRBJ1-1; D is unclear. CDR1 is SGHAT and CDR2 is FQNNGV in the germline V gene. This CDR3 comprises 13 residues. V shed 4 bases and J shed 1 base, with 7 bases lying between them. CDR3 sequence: CASSSPRNTEAFF. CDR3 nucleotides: TGTGCCAGCAGCTCCCCGAGGAACACTGAAGCTTTCTTT.

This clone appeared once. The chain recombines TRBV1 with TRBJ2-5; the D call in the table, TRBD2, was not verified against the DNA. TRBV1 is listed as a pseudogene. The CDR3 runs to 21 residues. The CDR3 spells CTSSQEAQGLASGASTETQYF. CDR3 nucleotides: TGCACCAGCAGCCAAGAAGCGCAAGGGTTAGCTAGCGGGGCTTCAACAGAGACCCAGTACTTC.

The CDR3 sequence: CASSFGQGLNTIYF. The DNA of the CDR3 is TGTGCCAGCAGCTTCGGACAGGGTTTAAACACCATATATTTT. The chain combines TRBV11-2 with TRBJ1-3; 8 bases are a match to TRBD1. The J segment lost 6 bases and the V segment lost 3 bases, leaving 4 bases of the junction unmatched. The CDR3 loop spans 14 amino acids. The V gene's germline CDR1 is SGHAT and CDR2 FQNNGV.

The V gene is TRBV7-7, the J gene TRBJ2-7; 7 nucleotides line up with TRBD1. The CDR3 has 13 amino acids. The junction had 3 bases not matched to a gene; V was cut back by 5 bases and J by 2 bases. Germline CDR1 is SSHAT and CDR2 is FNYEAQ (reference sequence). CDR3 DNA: TGTGCCAGCAGCCAGGGACAGACCTACGAGCAGTACTTC. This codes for CASSQGQTYEQYF.

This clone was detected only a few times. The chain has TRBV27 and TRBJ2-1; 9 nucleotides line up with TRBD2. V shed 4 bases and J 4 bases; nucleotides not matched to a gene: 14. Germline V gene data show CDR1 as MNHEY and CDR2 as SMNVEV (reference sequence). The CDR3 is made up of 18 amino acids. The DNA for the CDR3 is TGTGCCAGCAGTTCCAGCGGGAACAGCGGGAGGCCTTACAATGAGCAGTTCTTC. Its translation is CASSSSGNSGRPYNEQFF.

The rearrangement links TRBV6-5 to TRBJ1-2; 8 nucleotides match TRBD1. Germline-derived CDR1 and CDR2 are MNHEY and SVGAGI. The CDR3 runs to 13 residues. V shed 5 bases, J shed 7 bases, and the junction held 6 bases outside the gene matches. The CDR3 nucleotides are TGTGCCAGCAGTGACAGGGGTATCCGTGGCTACACCTTC. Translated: CASSDRGIRGYTF.

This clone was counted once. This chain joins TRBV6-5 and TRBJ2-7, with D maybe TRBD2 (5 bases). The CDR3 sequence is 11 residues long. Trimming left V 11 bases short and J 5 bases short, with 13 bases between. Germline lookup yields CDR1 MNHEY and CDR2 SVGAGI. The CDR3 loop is CAARSGNEQYF. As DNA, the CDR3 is TGTGCCGCCCGGTCCGGGAACGAGCAGTACTTC.

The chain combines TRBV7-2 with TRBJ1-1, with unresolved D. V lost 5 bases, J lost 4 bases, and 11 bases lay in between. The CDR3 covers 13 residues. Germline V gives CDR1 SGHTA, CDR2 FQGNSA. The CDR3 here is CASSPGTGTEAFF. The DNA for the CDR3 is TGTGCCAGCAGCCCCGGTACCGGCACTGAAGCTTTCTTT.

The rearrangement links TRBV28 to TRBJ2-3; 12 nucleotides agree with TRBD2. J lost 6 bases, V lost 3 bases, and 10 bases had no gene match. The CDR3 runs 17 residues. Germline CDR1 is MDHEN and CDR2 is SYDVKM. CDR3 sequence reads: CASSFPRLAGVRDTQYF. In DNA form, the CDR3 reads TGTGCCAGCAGTTTCCCCCGACTAGCGGGAGTTCGGGATACGCAGTATTTT.

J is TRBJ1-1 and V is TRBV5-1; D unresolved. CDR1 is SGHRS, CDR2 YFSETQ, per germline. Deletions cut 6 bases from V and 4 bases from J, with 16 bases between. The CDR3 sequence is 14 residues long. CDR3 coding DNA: TGCGCCAGCAACGTAGATGTGAGGGCCACTGAAGCTTTCTTT. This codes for CASNVDVRATEAFF. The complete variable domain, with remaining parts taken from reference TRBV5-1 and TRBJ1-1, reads KAGVTQTPRYLIKTRGQQVTLSCSPISGHRSVSWYQQTPGQGLQFLFEYFSETQRNKGNFPGRFSGRQFSNSRSEMNVSTLELGDSALYLCASNVDVRATEAFFGQGTRLTVV.